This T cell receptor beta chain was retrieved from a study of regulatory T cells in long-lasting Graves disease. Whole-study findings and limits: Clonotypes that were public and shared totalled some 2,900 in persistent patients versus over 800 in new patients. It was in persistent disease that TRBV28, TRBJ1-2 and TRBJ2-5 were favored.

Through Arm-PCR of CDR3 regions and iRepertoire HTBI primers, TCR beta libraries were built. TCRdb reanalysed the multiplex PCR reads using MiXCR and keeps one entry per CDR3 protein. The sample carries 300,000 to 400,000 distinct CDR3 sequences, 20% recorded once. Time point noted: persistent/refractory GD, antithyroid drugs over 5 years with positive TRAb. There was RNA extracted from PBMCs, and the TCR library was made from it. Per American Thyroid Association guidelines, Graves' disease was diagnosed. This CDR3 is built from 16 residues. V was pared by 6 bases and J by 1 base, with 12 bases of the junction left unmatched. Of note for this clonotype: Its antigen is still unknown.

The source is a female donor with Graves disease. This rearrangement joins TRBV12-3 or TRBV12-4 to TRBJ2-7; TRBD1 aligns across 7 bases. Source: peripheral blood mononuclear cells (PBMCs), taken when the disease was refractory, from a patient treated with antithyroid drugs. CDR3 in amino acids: CASSRDRASSSYEQYF. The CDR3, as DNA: TGTGCCAGCAGCCGCGACAGGGCGTCCAGTTCCTACGAGCAGTACTTC.